One sample yielded the 16 T cell receptor beta chains listed below, sequenced in a study of memory CD4+ T cells and cytomegalovirus serostatus. The sort gate was single viable CD3+CD4+CD8-CD45RO+ cells for memory CD4+ T cells. Data came from immunoSEQ multiplex PCR; TCRdb stores just in-frame clones and leaves some out. The table has approximately 60,000 clones, 60% to 75% seen once. Sequencing was performed on memory CD4+ T cells from blood. All receptors derive from an adult in good health and CMV-seropositive.

This clone was counted once. This chain links TRBV7-2 with TRBJ2-7, with 11 nucleotides matching TRBD2. V was clipped by 4 bases and J by 1 base; unmatched bases: 3. Per germline, CDR1 SGHTA and CDR2 FQGNSA. The CDR3 runs to 15 residues. CDR3: CASSYTSGSSYEQYV. As DNA, the CDR3 is TGTGCCAGCAGCTATACTAGCGGGAGTTCCTACGAGCAGTACGTC.

Here the CDR3 DNA reads TGTGCCAGCAGTCAGGGGGCGGGTAGCAATCAGCCCCAGCATTTT. Translating it yields CASSQGAGSNQPQHF. This chain uses TRBV5-4 with TRBJ1-5, with 8 bases matching TRBD1. CDR1 is SGHNT and CDR2 is YYREEE in the germline V gene (reference sequence). The CDR3 contains 15 residues. The V gene end was trimmed by 5 bases and the J gene end by 0 bases; junction bases not matched to a gene: 4.

The V gene is TRBV30, the J gene TRBJ2-4; D is uncertain. Trimming removed 0 bases at V and 7 bases at J, with 7 bases between. CDR1 is GTSNPN and CDR2 is SVGIG in the germline V gene (reference sequence). The CDR3 has 12 residues. CDR3 sequence (DNA): TGTGCCTGGAGTGTATCCGTTAACATTCAGTACTTC. Its translation is CAWSVSVNIQYF.

The rearrangement joins TRBV5-1 to TRBJ2-1, with a weak D call TRBD2 (6 bases). The CDR3 is made up of 14 amino acids. Trimming removed 2 bases from V and 7 bases from J, with 13 bases in between. Germline CDR1 is SGHRS and CDR2 is YFSETQ. The CDR3 bases are TGCGCCAGCAGCTTAGCCGGGAGTTGGAATGAGCAGTTCTTC. Its protein is CASSLAGSWNEQFF.

V is TRBV6-1 and J is TRBJ2-7; D tentatively fits TRBD1 or TRBD2 (5 bases each). Germline CDR1 and CDR2: MNHNS and SASEGT. V lost 2 bases and J lost 7, with 9 bases in between. This CDR3 spans 12 amino acids. CDR3: CASSEQGEEQYV. CDR3 nucleotide sequence: TGTGCCAGCAGTGAACAGGGAGAAGAGCAGTACGTC.

Remarks on this clone: The germline gene is not matched at one end of the junction; a read error may be the cause. This chain connects TRBV5-6 to TRBJ1-2; D gene uncertain. CDR1 SGHDT and CDR2 YYEEEE come from the germline V gene. This CDR3 contains 11 residues. CDR3 region: CASSLGTGVAF. DNA for the CDR3: TGTGCCAGCAGCCTCGGTACGGGTGTTGCCTTC.

The chain couples TRBV19 to TRBJ1-2, with TRBD1 as a possible D gene (6 bases). The CDR3 is 16 residues long. The V end lost 3 bases, the J end lost 4 bases, and 18 bases lay between the germline ends. CDR1 is LNHDA and CDR2 is SQIVND in the germline V gene (reference sequence). CDR3 bases: TGTGCCAGTAGTATGCCAGGGGATCCCTCAGGCTATGGCTACACCTTC. It specifies CASSMPGDPSGYGYTF.

This clone was found a few times. CDR3 amino acids: CASSQTAGEGSTDTQYF. The CDR3, as DNA: TGCGCCAGCAGCCAAACAGCGGGAGAAGGTTCCACAGATACGCAGTATTTT. V is TRBV4-1 and J is TRBJ2-3, with 8 bases that match TRBD2. This CDR3 comprises 17 residues. CDR1 is MGHRA and CDR2 is YSYEKL in the germline V gene. J lost 2 bases, V lost 2 bases, and 9 bases had no gene match.

The chain carries TRBV5-4 and TRBJ2-2; D is ambiguous. The germline gives CDR1 SGHNT, CDR2 YYREEE (reference sequence). This CDR3 is 16 amino acids long. V gave up 0 bases and J gave up 5 bases, with 14 bases separating them. The CDR3 DNA follows: TGTGCCAGCAGCTTGGATGGCTTGATGGGGACCGGGGAGCTGTTTTTT. This codes for CASSLDGLMGTGELFF.

The chain links TRBV21-1 to TRBJ2-7; the DNA was not used to check the table's D call, TRBD2. TRBV21-1 is recorded as a pseudogene. This CDR3 is 18 amino acids long. This CDR3 reads CASSKAQTSGLSSYEQYV. In nucleotides, the CDR3 is TGTGCCAGCAGCAAAGCACAGACTAGCGGACTAAGCTCCTACGAGCAGTACGTC.

The gene calls are TRBV18 and TRBJ2-7, with TRBD2 matching over 7 bases. The CDR3 has 13 residues. With 2 bases clipped from V and 3 bases from J, the junction kept 1 base outside the gene matches. Germline V gene lookup returns CDR1 KGHSH and CDR2 LQKENI. The CDR3 here is CASSPGEGYEQYV. CDR3 coding DNA: TGTGCCAGCTCACCAGGGGAGGGCTACGAGCAGTACGTC.

This clone was detected only once. The J gene is TRBJ2-3, the V gene TRBV12-2; the table's TRBD2 call for D was not verified on the DNA. TRBV12-2 corresponds to a pseudogene. The CDR3 is made up of 14 amino acids. The CDR3 is CASRFGDFTDTQYF. In DNA form, the CDR3 reads TGTGCAAGTCGCTTCGGGGACTTCACAGATACGCAGTATTTT.

The chain has TRBV10-3 and TRBJ1-2; D perhaps matches TRBD1 (5 bases). Trimming cost V 7 bases and J 4 bases, with 13 bases left between them. Germline V gives CDR1 ENHRY, CDR2 SYGVKD. CDR3 length: 13 residues. The CDR3 here is CAINQQGSYGYTF. For the CDR3, the DNA is TGTGCCATCAACCAGCAGGGATCCTATGGCTACACCTTC.

This chain links TRBV6-5 with TRBJ2-4; D is perhaps TRBD1 or TRBD2 (5 bases each). This CDR3 region has 13 residues. Looked up from germline, CDR1 is MNHEY and CDR2 is SVGAGI. V was cut by 5 bases and J by 10 bases, with 15 bases left in between. The CDR3 DNA follows: TGTGCCAGCAGTCGATCCGGGAAGGGGATTCAGTACTTC. The encoded protein is CASSRSGKGIQYF.

This sequence joins TRBV18 and TRBJ1-1; maybe TRBD1 (5 bases). Per the germline V gene, CDR1 is KGHSH and CDR2 is LQKENI. This CDR3 has 13 residues. The V end was cut by 4 bases, the J end by 1 base, with 7 bases between. The CDR3 DNA follows: TGTGCCAGCTCACAGGGGCGGAACACTGAAGCTTTCTTT. It encodes CASSQGRNTEAFF.

The gene calls are TRBV10-1 and TRBJ2-4; 8 bases line up with TRBD1. The CDR3 loop spans 15 amino acids. Germline V CDR1 and CDR2: WNHNN, SYGVQD (reference sequence). J lost 1 base, V lost 6 bases, and 5 bases had no gene match. The CDR3 reads CASREDRAAKNIQYF. The CDR3 DNA is TGCGCCAGCAGGGAGGACAGGGCGGCCAAAAACATTCAGTACTTC.